The clone carrying this TCR beta chain was observed a handful of times. Its antigen is still unknown. Primers: 60 Vbeta forward and 13 Jbeta reverse. Produced via immunoSEQ multiplex PCR; TCRdb's table is partial and in-frame only. The sample gives fewer than 140,000 clones, 70% to 80% of which show up once; about 0.8% is in the top ten. CDR3 length equals 15 residues. The V and J ends lost 2 bases and 6 bases, in that order; junction bases with no gene match: 6. Germline lookup yields CDR1 LNHNV and CDR2 YYDKDF (reference sequence). The data are from a study of cytomegalovirus exposure and HLA in healthy donors. Study context: Counted in an early data release were tens of millions of unique TCRs from HLA-typed donors. Points from the study as a whole: Fewer N-insertions than the approximately 610-donor mean were reportedly shown by an Asian-associated ancestry cluster in a later analysis. A later analysis linked a missense DCLRE1C variant to TCR beta V- and J-gene trimming. Analysis performed later showed TCR beta chains linked to HLA being more clonally expanded than equally common others.

The sequencing sample was made of PBMCs. The chain couples TRBV15 to TRBJ1-5, with 8 bases fitting TRBD1. The sequence derives from a boy younger than 18 in good health and CMV-seronegative. CDR3 in amino acids: CATSRTRGLVQPQHF. In DNA form, the CDR3 reads TGTGCCACCAGCAGAACCAGGGGGCTTGTTCAGCCCCAGCATTTT.